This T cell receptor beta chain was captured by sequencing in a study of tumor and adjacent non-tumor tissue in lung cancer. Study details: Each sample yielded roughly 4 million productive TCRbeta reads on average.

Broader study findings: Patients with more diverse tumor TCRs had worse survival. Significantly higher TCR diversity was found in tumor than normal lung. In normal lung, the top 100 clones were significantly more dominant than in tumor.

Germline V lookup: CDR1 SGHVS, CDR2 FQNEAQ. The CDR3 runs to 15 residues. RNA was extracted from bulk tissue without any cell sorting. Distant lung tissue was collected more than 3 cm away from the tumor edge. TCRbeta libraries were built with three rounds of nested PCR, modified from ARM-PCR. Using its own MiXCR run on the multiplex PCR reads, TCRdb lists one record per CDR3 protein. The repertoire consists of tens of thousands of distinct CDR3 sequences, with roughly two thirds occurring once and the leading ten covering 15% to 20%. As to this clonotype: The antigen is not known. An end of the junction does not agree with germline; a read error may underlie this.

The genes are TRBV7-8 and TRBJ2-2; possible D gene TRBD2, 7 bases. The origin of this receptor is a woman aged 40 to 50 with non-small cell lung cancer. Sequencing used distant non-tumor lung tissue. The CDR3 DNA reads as TGTGCGAGCACTCTAGGGCTAGGGGGGGCCGGGGAGCCGATTTTT. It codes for CASTLGLGGAGEPIF.